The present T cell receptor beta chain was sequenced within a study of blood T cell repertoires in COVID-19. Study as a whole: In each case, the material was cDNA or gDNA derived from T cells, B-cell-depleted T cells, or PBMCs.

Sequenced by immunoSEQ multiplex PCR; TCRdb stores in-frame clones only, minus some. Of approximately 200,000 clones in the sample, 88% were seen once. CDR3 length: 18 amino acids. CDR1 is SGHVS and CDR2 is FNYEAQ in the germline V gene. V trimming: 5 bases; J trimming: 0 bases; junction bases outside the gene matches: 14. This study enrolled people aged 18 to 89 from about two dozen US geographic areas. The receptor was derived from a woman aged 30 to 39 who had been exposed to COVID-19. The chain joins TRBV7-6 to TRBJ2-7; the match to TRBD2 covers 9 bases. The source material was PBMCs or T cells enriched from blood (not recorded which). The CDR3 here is CASSRLSSGSLRSYEQYF. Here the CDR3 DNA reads TGTGCCAGCAGCCGCCTTAGTAGCGGGAGCCTCCGCTCCTACGAGCAGTACTTC.